This T cell receptor (beta chain) comes out of a study of T cell clones after liver transplantation. About the study: Pre-transplant mixed lymphocyte reactions yielded third-party-reactive TCRbeta sequences as comparators for graft-donor-reactive sequences. Study-level results: Low donor cell numbers restricted donor-reactive repertoire measurement in a couple of subjects.

This clone occurred once. The target antigen is unknown. The CDR3 is made up of 16 amino acids. Trimming took 2 bases from V and 5 from J, leaving 16 bases between them. The germline gives CDR1 SGHTA, CDR2 FQGNSA. The data were produced by immunoSEQ multiplex PCR, yet TCRdb's version contains in-frame clones alone and is incomplete. The table has around 43,000 clones, more than 70% seen once. The specimen comprised CD4+ T cells from blood, sampled 24 months after liver transplant. The receptor was derived from a human patient who received a liver transplant. The T cells may partly be graft donor cells. V is TRBV7-2 and J is TRBJ2-1, with a tentative D call TRBD2 (6 bases). CDR3: CASSLRRTSRDNEQFF. CDR3 DNA: TGTGCCAGCAGCTTAAGGAGAACTAGCAGAGACAATGAGCAGTTCTTC.